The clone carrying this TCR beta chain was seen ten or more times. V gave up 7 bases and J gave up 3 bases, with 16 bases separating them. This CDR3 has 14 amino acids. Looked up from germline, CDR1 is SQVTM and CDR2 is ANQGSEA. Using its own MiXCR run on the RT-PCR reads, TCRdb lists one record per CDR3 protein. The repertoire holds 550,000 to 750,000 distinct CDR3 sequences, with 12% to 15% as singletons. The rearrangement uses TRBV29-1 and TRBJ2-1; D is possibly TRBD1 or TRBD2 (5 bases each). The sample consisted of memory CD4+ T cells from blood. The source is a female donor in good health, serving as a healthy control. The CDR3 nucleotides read TGCAGCGCCCACCGGGGACGGCTCTACAATGAGCAGTTCTTC. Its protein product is CSAHRGRLYNEQFF.